A selection of T cell receptor beta chains follows, all from one sample in a study of blood T cell repertoires in COVID-19. This table comes from immunoSEQ multiplex PCR, and its TCRdb copy is limited to in-frame clones, with some not included. The repertoire holds 200,000 or so clones, with approximately 92% as singletons. The source material was PBMCs or T cells enriched from blood (not recorded which). These receptors all come from a woman aged 40 to 50 with acute COVID-19. Each CDR3 is given with its conserved first and last residue. D genes are given only for firm matches. The size field is filled for only some rows; it gives once, few, many or a size class.

D gene: TRBD2
V gene: TRBV27
clone size: -
J gene: TRBJ2-3
CDR3 protein: CASSPFKAGGGTDTQYF
CDR3 DNA: TGTGCCAGCAGTCCGTTCAAAGCGGGGGGGGGCACAGATACGCAGTATTTT

D gene: TRBD2
V gene: TRBV18
clone size: -
J gene: TRBJ2-1
CDR3 protein: CASSLAGASYNEQFF
CDR3 DNA: TGTGCCAGCTCACTAGCGGGGGCCTCCTACAATGAGCAGTTCTTC

D gene: -
V gene: TRBV19
clone size: -
J gene: TRBJ2-3
CDR3 protein: CASSPQFTRTDTQYF
CDR3 DNA: TGTGCCAGTAGCCCCCAGTTCACTAGGACAGATACGCAGTATTTT

D gene: TRBD1
V gene: TRBV11-2
clone size: -
J gene: TRBJ2-7
CDR3 protein: CASTRDRDYEQYF
CDR3 DNA: TGTGCCAGCACCCGGGACAGGGACTACGAGCAGTACTTC

D gene: -
V gene: TRBV3-1/TRBV3-2
clone size: -
J gene: TRBJ2-2
CDR3 protein: CASSQGLTVNTGELFF
CDR3 DNA: TGTGCCAGCAGCCAAGGTCTGACAGTGAACACCGGGGAGCTGTTTTTT

D gene: -
V gene: TRBV19
clone size: -
J gene: TRBJ2-2
CDR3 protein: CASSILNTGELFF
CDR3 DNA: TGTGCCAGTAGTATCCTGAACACCGGGGAGCTGTTTTTT

D gene: -
V gene: TRBV27
clone size: -
J gene: TRBJ1-1
CDR3 protein: CASKSGSDTEAFF
CDR3 DNA: TGTGCCAGCAAAAGTGGGAGTGACACTGAAGCTTTCTTT

D gene: -
V gene: TRBV6-2/TRBV6-3
clone size: -
J gene: TRBJ2-4
CDR3 protein: CASSYATGGTLLAKNIQYF
CDR3 DNA: TGTGCCAGCAGTTACGCGACTGGCGGGACCCTCTTAGCCAAAAACATTCAGTACTTC

D gene: TRBD1
V gene: TRBV15
clone size: -
J gene: TRBJ1-6
CDR3 protein: CATSIGQGSSPLHF
CDR3 DNA: TGTGCCACCAGCATTGGACAGGGGAGCTCACCCCTCCACTTT

D gene: -
V gene: TRBV6-2/TRBV6-3
clone size: medium-sized
J gene: TRBJ2-2
CDR3 protein: CASSLSWGGPTGELFF
CDR3 DNA: TGTGCCAGCAGCCTGTCCTGGGGGGGGCCCACCGGGGAGCTGTTTTTT

D gene: TRBD2
V gene: TRBV28
clone size: -
J gene: TRBJ2-1
CDR3 protein: CASRSGTSGRHEQFF
CDR3 DNA: TGTGCCAGCAGATCCGGGACTAGCGGTAGGCATGAGCAGTTCTTC

D gene: -
V gene: TRBV12-3/TRBV12-4
clone size: -
J gene: TRBJ1-2
CDR3 protein: CASSLWSEGYTF
CDR3 DNA: TGTGCCAGCAGTTTGTGGTCGGAGGGCTACACCTTC

D gene: -
V gene: TRBV28
clone size: once
J gene: TRBJ1-1
CDR3 protein: CASSIRGNTEAFF
CDR3 DNA: TGTGCCAGCAGTATCAGGGGGAACACTGAAGCTTTCTTT

D gene: -
V gene: TRBV29-1
clone size: -
J gene: TRBJ1-1
CDR3 protein: CSASRGGNTEAFF
CDR3 DNA: TGCAGCGCCTCGCGGGGGGGGAACACTGAAGCTTTCTTT

D gene: TRBD2
V gene: TRBV6-2/TRBV6-3
clone size: -
J gene: TRBJ2-4
CDR3 protein: CASSPGLAKGIQYF
CDR3 DNA: TGTGCCAGCAGCCCGGGACTAGCGAAGGGCATTCAGTACTTC

D gene: -
V gene: TRBV6-5
clone size: -
J gene: TRBJ2-7
CDR3 protein: CASRKQGSSYEQYF
CDR3 DNA: TGTGCCAGCAGAAAGCAGGGGAGCTCCTACGAGCAGTACTTC

D gene: -
V gene: TRBV6-5
clone size: -
J gene: TRBJ1-1
CDR3 protein: CASTRELEAFF
CDR3 DNA: TGTGCCAGCACTCGAGAGTTAGAAGCTTTCTTT

D gene: TRBD1
V gene: TRBV28
clone size: once
J gene: TRBJ1-1
CDR3 protein: CASSTPAGGRTEAFF
CDR3 DNA: TGTGCCAGCAGTACCCCCGCAGGGGGCCGGACTGAAGCTTTCTTT

D gene: TRBD1
V gene: TRBV6-1
clone size: -
J gene: TRBJ1-5
CDR3 protein: CASSETAGQGYYSNQPQHF
CDR3 DNA: TGTGCCAGCAGTGAGACGGCGGGACAGGGATATTATAGCAATCAGCCCCAGCATTTT

D gene: -
V gene: TRBV20-1
clone size: -
J gene: TRBJ1-2
CDR3 protein: CSARPGYGYTF
CDR3 DNA: TGCAGTGCTAGGCCGGGCTATGGCTACACCTTC

D gene: TRBD1
V gene: TRBV18
clone size: -
J gene: TRBJ2-5
CDR3 protein: CASSPVGQNQETQYF
CDR3 DNA: TGTGCCAGCTCACCAGTGGGACAGAACCAAGAGACCCAGTACTTC

D gene: -
V gene: TRBV9
clone size: -
J gene: TRBJ1-6
CDR3 protein: CASSVDFTSPLHF
CDR3 DNA: TGTGCCAGCAGCGTAGACTTCACTTCACCCCTCCACTTT

D gene: TRBD1
V gene: TRBV9
clone size: -
J gene: TRBJ2-7
CDR3 protein: CASSVEEQGAYEQYF
CDR3 DNA: TGTGCCAGCAGCGTAGAGGAACAGGGGGCGTACGAGCAGTACTTC

D gene: TRBD1
V gene: TRBV3-1/TRBV3-2
clone size: once
J gene: TRBJ1-2
CDR3 protein: CASRDRVNYGYTF
CDR3 DNA: TGTGCCAGCAGGGACAGGGTAAACTATGGCTACACCTTC

D gene: -
V gene: TRBV16
clone size: -
J gene: TRBJ2-1
CDR3 protein: CASSHRRDSQVNNEQFF
CDR3 DNA: TGTGCCAGCAGCCACCGGAGGGATAGCCAGGTCAACAATGAGCAGTTCTTC

D gene: -
V gene: TRBV12-3/TRBV12-4
clone size: -
J gene: TRBJ1-6
CDR3 protein: CASSLVNSPLHF
CDR3 DNA: TGTGCCAGCAGCCTAGTCAATTCACCCCTCCACTTT

D gene: -
V gene: TRBV24-1
clone size: -
J gene: TRBJ2-3
CDR3 protein: CASSTGYTDTQYF
CDR3 DNA: TGTGCCAGCTCGACAGGCTACACAGATACGCAGTATTTT

D gene: -
V gene: TRBV4-1
clone size: -
J gene: TRBJ2-2
CDR3 protein: CASSQGGGTNTGELFF
CDR3 DNA: TGCGCCAGCAGCCAAGGTGGGGGGACGAACACCGGGGAGCTGTTTTTT